This T cell receptor beta chain was obtained from a study of tumor-infiltrating lymphocytes in primary liver carcinoma (TCRdb year 2017). Describing the broader study: Of the five patients (three men and two women, aged 30 to 69 years), four had hepatocellular carcinoma and one had combined HCC and intrahepatic cholangiocarcinoma. Roughly 3.5 to 8 million productive TCRbeta reads were obtained per sample, and no significant difference in read depth was found between tissue types. TCRbeta repertoire sequencing covered roughly 35 specimens from 5 patients: approximately 25 tumor regions, 5 adjacent noncancerous liver tissues and 5 peripheral blood samples. High reproducibility was observed for the technical replicate repertoires, with mean shared-clone rates around 0.9 and correlation coefficients above 0.98. TCRbeta repertoire sequencing, expression microarrays and whole-exome sequencing were combined in the study across five regions of each liver tumor, with adjacent normal tissue and blood also included. The five patients had tumors staged T1-T3 N0M0, with maximum diameters ranging from about 4.2 to 10 cm. To link TCRbeta repertoire diversity to the local molecular phenotype, the 20 to 30 tumor region samples were profiled with Agilent mRNA microarrays.

Points on this clonotype: It lacks a known antigen. Sequence at one end of the junction differs from germline and may be a read error.

From the cysteine through the phenylalanine, the CDR3 covers 14 amino acids. The retained sequence is limited to the CDR3, 42 bases, with the frame set at the first base. The germline V gene sets CDR1 to MGHRA and CDR2 to YSYEKL. The full study reports these points: Bulk unsorted samples precluded comparing CD4+ and CD8+ T cell repertoires. Compared with blood, tumors had a significantly larger share of the repertoire taken up by the top 250 clones (p = 0.039). Pairs of tumor regions showed greater repertoire overlap (mean 36%) than tumor-adjacent pairs (roughly 17%) or tumor-blood pairs (approximately 15%), which is consistent with antigen-driven expansion. Only the TCR beta chain was sequenced, so true repertoire diversity is likely underestimated because unpaired alpha chains were not captured. Only a few patients were included in the study, and the authors note that the findings should be validated in a larger study. Just about 8-24% of top clones turned up in all five regions of a tumor, which suggests spatial heterogeneity among tumor-infiltrating T cells.

TCRbeta-specific cDNA was reverse-transcribed from about 0.45 ug total RNA using a constant-region primer and ProtoScript II reverse transcriptase. Construction of the TCRbeta libraries relied on three nested rounds of multiplex PCR, following a slightly modified ARM-PCR procedure. The first two PCR rounds used multiplex TRBV1-TRBV30 forward primers with a Cbeta reverse primer, each for approximately 11 cycles. A final 25-cycle PCR with Deep VentR polymerase added sample barcodes and Illumina adapters. Before sequencing, amplicons of 200-500 bp were purified from gel using a QIAquick gel extraction kit. An Illumina HiSeq 2500 was used to sequence the TCRbeta amplicons, generating 250-bp paired-end reads. The authors' analysis ran thus. To recover full CDR3 sequences, reads were quality-trimmed using Trimmomatic v0.33 and paired reads were then merged using FLASH v1.2.11. V, D and J germline segments were assigned to the rearranged TCRbeta sequences using MiGEC v1.2.1b. Clonotype statistics and Shannon-Wiener diversity indices were calculated with VDJtools v1.0.0. To reduce sampling bias, subsequent analyses other than the diversity analysis used only the 250 most abundant clonotypes in each sample. TCRdb reanalyzed the raw reads on its own, using fastp at Q25 for trimming and MiXCR for clone calling, and kept in-frame beta chains. Records with the same CDR3 protein are collapsed into one entry carrying the most frequent genes and DNA. TCRdb, rather than the study authors, made the V and J calls. The sample yields 55,000 to 65,000 distinct CDR3 sequences; 60% to 85% were counted once. The ten largest clones add up to about 56% of the sample.

Without any cell sorting, total RNA and DNA were co-extracted from 20-30 mg of bulk tissue using the AllPrep DNA/RNA mini kit. Between late 2015 and March 2016, five patients in China with histopathologically diagnosed primary liver carcinoma had their tumors surgically resected. At the time of sampling, the patients had chronic HBV infection and had not received any treatment. Each tumor was sampled at five spatially separated regions: the superior, inferior, left-lateral and right-lateral poles and the tumor centre. Histology showed that every tumor sample contained more than 75% viable tumor cells. Fresh tumor and adjacent tissue pieces were bisected; one half was stored in RNAlater at -80°C, the other sent for histology.

The clonotype comes from a man aged 40-55 years with primary liver carcinoma and hepatitis B virus infection. The chain was built from TRBV4-1 and TRBJ1-2; tentative D gene TRBD1, with 5 bases matching. The sequenced sample was liver tumor tissue from sampling region 2. In light of the paper, this sample's cell subset or site label describes: tumor region T2, inferior pole. The nucleotides are TGCGCCAGCAGCCAAGGCAACAGGAACTATGGCTATACCTTC. This is translated as CASSQGNRNYGYTF.